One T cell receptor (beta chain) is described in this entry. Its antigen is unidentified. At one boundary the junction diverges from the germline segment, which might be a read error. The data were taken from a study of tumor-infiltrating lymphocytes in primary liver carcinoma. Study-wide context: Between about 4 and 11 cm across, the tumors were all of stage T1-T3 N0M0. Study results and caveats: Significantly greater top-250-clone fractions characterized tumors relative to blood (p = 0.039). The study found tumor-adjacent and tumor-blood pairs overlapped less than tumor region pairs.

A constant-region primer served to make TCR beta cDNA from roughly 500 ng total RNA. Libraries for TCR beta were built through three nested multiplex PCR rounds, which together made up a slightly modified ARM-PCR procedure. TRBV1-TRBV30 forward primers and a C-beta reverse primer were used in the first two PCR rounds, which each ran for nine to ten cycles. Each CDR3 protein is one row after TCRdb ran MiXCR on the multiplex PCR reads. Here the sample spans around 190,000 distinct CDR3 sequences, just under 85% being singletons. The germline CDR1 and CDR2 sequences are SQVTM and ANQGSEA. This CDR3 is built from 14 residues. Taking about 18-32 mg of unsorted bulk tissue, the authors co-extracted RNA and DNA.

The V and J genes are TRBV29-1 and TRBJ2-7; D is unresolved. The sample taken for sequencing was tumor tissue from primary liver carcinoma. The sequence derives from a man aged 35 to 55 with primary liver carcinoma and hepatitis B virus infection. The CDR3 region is CSVGPVTGSYERYF. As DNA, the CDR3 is TGCAGCGTTGGGCCCGTGACGGGCTCCTACGAGCGGTACTTC.